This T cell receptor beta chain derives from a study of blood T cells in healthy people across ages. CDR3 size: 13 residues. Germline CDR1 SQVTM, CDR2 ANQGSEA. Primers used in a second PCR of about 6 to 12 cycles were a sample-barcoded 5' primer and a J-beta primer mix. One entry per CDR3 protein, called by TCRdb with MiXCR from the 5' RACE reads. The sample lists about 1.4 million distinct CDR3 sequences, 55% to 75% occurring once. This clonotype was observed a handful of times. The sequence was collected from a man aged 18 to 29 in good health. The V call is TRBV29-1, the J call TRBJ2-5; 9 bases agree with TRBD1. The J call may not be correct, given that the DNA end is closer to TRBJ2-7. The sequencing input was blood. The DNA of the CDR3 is TGCAGCGCCGAGACAGGGGGAGGCTACGAGCAGTACTTC. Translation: CSAETGGGYEQYF.